A single sample gave rise to the 9 T cell receptor beta chains below, sequenced in a study of T cells in Graves' hyperthyroidism and ophthalmopathy. Regions amplified from RNA transcripts were the TCR beta CDR3 regions. A first-round RT-PCR of the TCR CDR3 used the HTBI primer set. A single record per CDR3 protein comes from TCRdb applying MiXCR to the multiplex PCR reads. The data contain some 350,000 distinct CDR3 sequences, more than 15% of them singletons. The sequenced material came from blood. The receptors were gathered from a woman younger than 35 with Graves' hyperthyroidism that later progressed to Graves' ophthalmopathy.

This sequence joins TRBV4-3 and TRBJ2-2; 8 bases are shared with TRBD2. Losses at the gene ends were 0 bases for V and 7 bases for J; bases not matched to a gene: 10. CDR3 size: 17 residues. Looked up from germline, CDR1 is LGHNA and CDR2 is YSLEER. The CDR3 region is CASSQDLSSGKIGELFF. CDR3 nucleotides: TGCGCCAGCAGCCAAGATCTAAGTAGCGGGAAAATCGGGGAGCTGTTTTTT.

This clonotype was seen repeatedly, ten times or more. The rearrangement uses TRBV5-1 and TRBJ2-1; 7 bases fit TRBD2. The CDR3 consists of 12 residues. Germline CDR1 reads SGHRS; CDR2 reads YFSETQ. Trimming took 3 bases from V and 11 from J; bases not matched to a gene: 5. The CDR3 bases are TGCGCCAGCAGCTATCGGGGGGAGAAGCAGTTCTTC. This encodes CASSYRGEKQFF.

The sample holds a few counts of this clonotype. The chain has TRBV30 and TRBJ1-2; D not resolved. Germline values: CDR1 GTSNPN, CDR2 SVGIG (reference sequence). The germline V and J ends were trimmed by 1 base and 4 bases, with 10 bases remaining between them. The CDR3 consists of 13 residues. CDR3 region: CAWSGSARYGYTF. In nucleotides, the CDR3 is TGTGCCTGGAGTGGCAGCGCCCGCTATGGCTACACCTTC.

This clonotype showed up many times. V and J are TRBV7-9 and TRBJ1-2, with D perhaps matching TRBD1 (6 bases). Germline lookup yields CDR1 SEHNR and CDR2 FQNEAQ (reference sequence). V shed 5 bases and J shed 8 bases, with 21 bases lying between them. The CDR3 is 15 amino acids. This CDR3 is CASSLGWGSQGGYTF. CDR3 bases: TGTGCCAGCAGCCTTGGTTGGGGGTCACAGGGAGGCTACACCTTC.

This clonotype appeared many times. The CDR3 DNA reads TGCAGTGCTAGAGATGGGACAGCACAGCGGGAGCAGTTCTTC. It specifies CSARDGTAQREQFF. J is TRBJ2-1 and V is TRBV20-1, with 7 bases that match TRBD1. The CDR3 is 14 residues long. Germline V CDR1 and CDR2: DFQATT, SNEGSKA (reference sequence). J gave up 10 bases and V 0 bases, and 9 bases lay outside the gene matches.

This clonotype has just a few counts. The rearrangement joins TRBV7-2 to TRBJ1-3; D is undetermined. The ends were cut back, 5 bases at V and 0 bases at J, with 5 bases in the middle. The germline gives CDR1 SGHTA, CDR2 FQGNSA. The CDR3 covers 13 residues. This chain's CDR3 is CASSLTSGNTIYF. The CDR3 DNA is TGTGCCAGCAGCCTGACCTCTGGAAACACCATATATTTT.

This clonotype appeared many times. This chain uses TRBV5-1 with TRBJ2-3; 10 nucleotides align to TRBD2. CDR1 and CDR2 (germline): SGHRS, YFSETQ. The ends lost 1 base at V and 4 bases at J; junction bases unmatched: 6. The CDR3 extends over 16 amino acids. Here the CDR3 reads CASSLTGTSVADTQYF. CDR3 in DNA: TGCGCCAGCAGCTTGACCGGGACTAGCGTCGCAGATACGCAGTATTTT.

The CDR3 spells CASSLALQAATDTQYF. The CDR3 DNA follows: TGTGCCAGCAGCTTGGCCCTCCAAGCGGCCACAGATACGCAGTATTTT. The chain couples TRBV5-4 to TRBJ2-3; tentatively, D is TRBD2 (5 bases). The V end was cut by 0 bases, the J end by 2 bases, with 13 bases between. Germline assignment: CDR1 SGHNT and CDR2 YYREEE (reference sequence). The CDR3 is 16 residues long.

The DNA of the CDR3 is TGTGCCAGCAGCTTAGGACTAGCGGGCCCTGAGCAGTACTTC. Residues: CASSLGLAGPEQYF. The rearrangement links TRBV7-6 to TRBJ2-7, with 10 bases fitting TRBD2. The CDR3 loop spans 14 amino acids. CDR1 SGHVS and CDR2 FNYEAQ come from the germline V gene. Trimming cost V 1 base and J 7 bases; bases outside gene matches: 4. Supplemented by reference TRBV7-6 and TRBJ2-7, the full variable domain reads GAGVSQSPRYKVTKRGQDVALRCDPISGHVSLYWYRQALGQGPEFLTYFNYEAQQDKSGLPNDRFSAERPEGSISTLTIQRTEQRDSAMYRCASSLGLAGPEQYFGPGTRLTVT.